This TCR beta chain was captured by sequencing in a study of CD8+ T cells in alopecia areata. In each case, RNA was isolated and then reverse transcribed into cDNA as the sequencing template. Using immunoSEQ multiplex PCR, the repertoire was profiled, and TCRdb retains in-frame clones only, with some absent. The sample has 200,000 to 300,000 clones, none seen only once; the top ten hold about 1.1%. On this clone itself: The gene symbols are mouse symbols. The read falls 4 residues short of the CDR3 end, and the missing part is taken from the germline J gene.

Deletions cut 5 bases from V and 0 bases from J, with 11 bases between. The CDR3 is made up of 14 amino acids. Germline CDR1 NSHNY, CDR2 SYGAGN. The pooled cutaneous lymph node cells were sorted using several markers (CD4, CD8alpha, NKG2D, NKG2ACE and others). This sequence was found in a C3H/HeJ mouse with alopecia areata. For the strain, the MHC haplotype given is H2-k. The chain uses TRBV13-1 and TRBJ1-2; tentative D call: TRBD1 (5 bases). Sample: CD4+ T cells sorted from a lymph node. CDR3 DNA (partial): TGTGCCAGCAGACCGGGACTCTCAAACTCC. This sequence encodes CASRPGLSNS. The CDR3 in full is CASRPGLSNSDYTF.